The 4 T cell receptor beta chains below all came from one sample that was sequenced in a study of shared T cell receptors in the human thymus. Assay used: immunoSEQ multiplex PCR; TCRdb lists only in-frame clones, some missing. The sample carries about 660,000 clones, roughly 90% recorded once. This sample also appeared in a second study, on human thymus T cells.

Sequenced sample: thymocytes. The receptors were sampled from a boy less than two years old with a congenital heart defect.

The V and J genes are TRBV12-5 and TRBJ2-3, with 9 nucleotides matching TRBD1. Trimming at V came to 6 bases and at J to 0 bases, leaving 7 bases not matched to a gene. CDR1 LGHNT and CDR2 FRNRAP come from the germline V gene. This CDR3 has 16 residues. CDR3 nucleotide sequence: TGTGCTAGTGGCCCGATGACAGGGGGAAGCACAGATACGCAGTATTTT. Its protein product is CASGPMTGGSTDTQYF.

The V gene is TRBV7-3, the J gene TRBJ2-2; no clear D gene. V was shortened by 9 bases and J by 8 bases, with 7 bases between the two germline ends. The CDR3 sequence is 10 residues long. CDR1 and CDR2 (germline): SGHTA, FQGTGA. CDR3 coding DNA: TGTGCCAGTGGAGTTGGGGAGCTGTTTTTT. This translates into CASGVGELFF. The variable domain in full, completed from reference TRBV7-3 and TRBJ2-2, reads GAGVSQTPSNKVTEKGKYVELRCDPISGHTALYWYRQSLGQGPEFLIYFQGTGAADDSGLPNDRFFAVRPEGSVSTLKIQRTERGDSAVYLCASGVGELFFGEGSRLTVL.

V and J are TRBV7-9 and TRBJ2-7, with 12 bases matching TRBD2. Germline CDR1 SEHNR, CDR2 FQNEAQ (reference sequence). This CDR3 region has 13 residues. The V gene end was trimmed by 8 bases and the J gene end by 1 base; junction bases not matched to a gene: 0. This CDR3 reads CASGLAGSYEQYF. The CDR3 nucleotides are TGTGCCAGCGGACTAGCGGGATCCTACGAGCAGTACTTC.

The chain is built from TRBV4-2 and TRBJ2-4; possible D gene TRBD2, 5 bases. Germline values: CDR1 LGHNA, CDR2 YNFKEQ. The CDR3 is 16 amino acids. Between the trimmed V and J ends, which lost 1 base and 0 bases, there was a span of 10 bases. CDR3 amino acids: CASSQVAGGAKNIQYF. For the CDR3, the DNA is TGTGCCAGCAGCCAAGTAGCAGGAGGAGCCAAAAACATTCAGTACTTC.